Listed below are T cell receptor beta chains from one sample, sequenced in a study of lymphopenia after photon versus proton radiotherapy. Generated by immunoSEQ multiplex PCR, the TCRdb table keeps only in-frame clones and is missing some. The table records roughly 38,000 clones, roughly nine tenths of them present only once. The sample here was peripheral blood, taken from a patient treated with photon-based radiotherapy. The receptors originated from a man aged 55 to 70 with cholangiocarcinoma. CDR3s include the opening cysteine and the closing phenylalanine or tryptophan. The order of the fields is CDR3 protein, CDR3 DNA, clone size, J gene, V gene, D gene. D genes are given only for firm matches. The size field is filled for only some rows; it gives once, few, many or a size class.

CDR3 protein: CASSQPTSGTGNEQFF; CDR3 DNA: TGCGCCAGCAGTCAACCTACTAGCGGGACGGGAAATGAGCAGTTCTTC; clone size: .; J gene: TRBJ2-1; V gene: TRBV23-1; D gene: TRBD2
CDR3 protein: CASSLTGILPGGTEAFF; CDR3 DNA: TGTGCCAGCAGTTTAACCGGGATCCTTCCTGGTGGCACTGAAGCTTTCTTT; clone size: .; J gene: TRBJ1-1; V gene: TRBV27; D gene: .
CDR3 protein: CASNDGVGNEQFF; CDR3 DNA: TGCGCCAGCAATGATGGGGTGGGCAATGAGCAGTTCTTC; clone size: .; J gene: TRBJ2-1; V gene: TRBV5-1; D gene: .
CDR3 protein: CASSPGLDSSKNIQYF; CDR3 DNA: TGTGCCAGCAGCCCGGGACTAGACAGCTCCAAAAACATTCAGTACTTC; clone size: .; J gene: TRBJ2-4; V gene: TRBV7-9; D gene: TRBD2
CDR3 protein: CASSETPANNEQFF; CDR3 DNA: TGTGCCAGCAGTGAAACACCAGCGAACAATGAGCAGTTCTTC; clone size: .; J gene: TRBJ2-1; V gene: TRBV6-4; D gene: .
CDR3 protein: CAGRQGVAGELFF; CDR3 DNA: TGTGCCGGAAGACAGGGGGTTGCCGGGGAGCTGTTTTTT; clone size: .; J gene: TRBJ2-2; V gene: TRBV2; D gene: TRBD1
CDR3 protein: CASSLSWTSGRGETQYF; CDR3 DNA: TGTGCCAGCAGCTTATCCTGGACTAGCGGGAGGGGAGAGACCCAGTACTTC; clone size: .; J gene: TRBJ2-5; V gene: TRBV13; D gene: TRBD2
CDR3 protein: CATSHPPEAETQYF; CDR3 DNA: TGTGCCACCAGCCATCCACCGGAGGCAGAGACCCAGTACTTC; clone size: .; J gene: TRBJ2-5; V gene: TRBV15; D gene: .
CDR3 protein: CASSPGQGYGYTF; CDR3 DNA: TGTGCCAGCAGCCCGGGACAGGGATATGGCTACACCTTC; clone size: .; J gene: TRBJ1-2; V gene: TRBV5-6; D gene: TRBD1
CDR3 protein: CASSGDGVVPFF; CDR3 DNA: TGTGCCAGCAGCGGGGACGGGGTGGTACCTTTCTTT; clone size: .; J gene: TRBJ1-1; V gene: TRBV9; D gene: .
CDR3 protein: CASREYRGLGPDTQYF; CDR3 DNA: TGTGCCAGCAGAGAATACAGGGGGCTTGGGCCAGATACGCAGTATTTT; clone size: .; J gene: TRBJ2-3; V gene: TRBV27; D gene: TRBD1
CDR3 protein: CASSLSTGNPGYTF; CDR3 DNA: TGTGCCAGCAGCCTTTCGACAGGGAACCCCGGCTACACCTTC; clone size: .; J gene: TRBJ1-2; V gene: TRBV7-8; D gene: TRBD1
CDR3 protein: CASSLANQDTEAFF; CDR3 DNA: TGCGCCAGCAGCTTGGCCAATCAGGACACTGAAGCTTTCTTT; clone size: .; J gene: TRBJ1-1; V gene: TRBV5-1; D gene: .
CDR3 protein: CASSPGLAESEQYF; CDR3 DNA: TGTGCCAGCAGCCCAGGACTAGCGGAAAGCGAGCAGTACTTC; clone size: .; J gene: TRBJ2-7; V gene: TRBV11-3; D gene: TRBD2
CDR3 protein: CASSPPNTGELFF; CDR3 DNA: TGTGCCAGCTCACCGCCGAACACCGGGGAGCTGTTTTTT; clone size: .; J gene: TRBJ2-2; V gene: TRBV18; D gene: .
CDR3 protein: CASSSQGRAFF; CDR3 DNA: TGCGCCAGCAGCTCACAGGGACGAGCTTTCTTT; clone size: .; J gene: TRBJ1-1; V gene: TRBV5-1; D gene: .
CDR3 protein: CASSFPPRGRGEQYF; CDR3 DNA: TGTGCCAGCAGTTTTCCCCCCAGGGGGCGAGGCGAGCAGTACTTC; clone size: .; J gene: TRBJ2-7; V gene: TRBV28; D gene: TRBD1
CDR3 protein: CASSKGLAESYEQYF; CDR3 DNA: TGTGCCAGTAGTAAGGGTTTAGCGGAGAGCTACGAGCAGTACTTC; clone size: few; J gene: TRBJ2-7; V gene: TRBV19; D gene: .
CDR3 protein: CASSEWTDEQFF; CDR3 DNA: TGTGCCAGCAGTGAATGGACCGATGAGCAGTTCTTC; clone size: .; J gene: TRBJ2-1; V gene: TRBV2; D gene: .
CDR3 protein: CASRATELHEGYNEQFF; CDR3 DNA: TGTGCCAGCAGGGCGACAGAACTTCATGAAGGCTACAATGAGCAGTTCTTC; clone size: .; J gene: TRBJ2-1; V gene: TRBV28; D gene: .
CDR3 protein: CASSKLLGISYEQYF; CDR3 DNA: TGTGCCAGCAGCAAACTTTTAGGAATCTCCTACGAGCAGTACTTC; clone size: once; J gene: TRBJ2-7; V gene: TRBV21-1; D gene: .
CDR3 protein: CASSLDRSDGELFF; CDR3 DNA: TGCGCCAGCAGCTTGGATAGATCGGACGGGGAGCTGTTTTTT; clone size: .; J gene: TRBJ2-2; V gene: TRBV5-1; D gene: .
CDR3 protein: CASSQRGDSRDYEQYF; CDR3 DNA: TGTGCCAGCAGCCAACGAGGGGACAGTCGGGACTACGAGCAGTACTTC; clone size: .; J gene: TRBJ2-7; V gene: TRBV9; D gene: TRBD1
CDR3 protein: CASSLWSGQGGFYEQYF; CDR3 DNA: TGTGCCAGCAGTTTATGGAGCGGACAGGGGGGATTCTACGAGCAGTACTTC; clone size: .; J gene: TRBJ2-7; V gene: TRBV28; D gene: TRBD1
CDR3 protein: CASSSLAWVDTSTDTQYF; CDR3 DNA: TGTGCCAGCAGTAGCCTCGCGTGGGTAGATACAAGCACAGATACGCAGTATTTT; clone size: once; J gene: TRBJ2-3; V gene: TRBV27; D gene: .
CDR3 protein: CASRTQANTEAFF; CDR3 DNA: TGTGCCAGCAGAACCCAGGCGAACACTGAAGCTTTCTTT; clone size: once; J gene: TRBJ1-1; V gene: TRBV27; D gene: .
CDR3 protein: CASREQGDQETQYF; CDR3 DNA: TGTGCCAGCAGGGAACAGGGGGATCAAGAGACCCAGTACTTC; clone size: .; J gene: TRBJ2-5; V gene: TRBV6-5; D gene: TRBD1
CDR3 protein: CASSQEPGDSNQPQHF; CDR3 DNA: TGTGCCAGCAGCCAAGAGCCGGGAGATAGCAATCAGCCCCAGCATTTT; clone size: .; J gene: TRBJ1-5; V gene: TRBV4-2; D gene: .
CDR3 protein: CASSVEATDTQYF; CDR3 DNA: TGTGCCAGCAGTGTGGAAGCGACAGATACGCAGTATTTT; clone size: .; J gene: TRBJ2-3; V gene: TRBV6-4; D gene: .
CDR3 protein: CASSPPGVGSDTQYF; CDR3 DNA: TGTGCCAGCTCACCACCAGGGGTCGGTTCAGATACGCAGTATTTT; clone size: .; J gene: TRBJ2-3; V gene: TRBV18; D gene: .
CDR3 protein: CASSPTTGGAGRAEAFF; CDR3 DNA: TGTGCCAGCTCGCCAACGACAGGGGGCGCCGGTAGAGCTGAAGCTTTCTTT; clone size: once; J gene: TRBJ1-1; V gene: TRBV18; D gene: TRBD1
CDR3 protein: CASSPQQSPLWIF; CDR3 DNA: TGTGCCAGCAGCCCGCAGCAGAGCCCCTTGTGGATCTTC; clone size: once; J gene: TRBJ2-1; V gene: TRBV6-5; D gene: .
CDR3 protein: CSPLMVGWDLNTDTQYF; CDR3 DNA: TGCAGCCCATTAATGGTAGGGTGGGACCTTAACACAGATACGCAGTATTTT; clone size: .; J gene: TRBJ2-3; V gene: TRBV29-1; D gene: .
CDR3 protein: CASGGWLF; CDR3 DNA: TGTGCCAGCGGCGGTTGGCTATTT; clone size: .; J gene: TRBJ1-1; V gene: TRBV6-5; D gene: .
CDR3 protein: CASSSTSGGKLFF; CDR3 DNA: TGTGCCAGCAGCTCCACTTCCGGTGGGAAACTGTTTTTT; clone size: once; J gene: TRBJ1-4; V gene: TRBV7-9; D gene: .
CDR3 protein: CAISEGDRDYGYTF; CDR3 DNA: TGTGCCATCAGTGAGGGGGACAGGGACTATGGCTACACCTTC; clone size: .; J gene: TRBJ1-2; V gene: TRBV10-3; D gene: TRBD1
CDR3 protein: CASSRTGGLHGYTF; CDR3 DNA: TGTGCCAGCAGTCGCACAGGGGGTCTACATGGCTACACCTTC; clone size: .; J gene: TRBJ1-2; V gene: TRBV6-5; D gene: TRBD1
CDR3 protein: CASSMGQDLYNEQFF; CDR3 DNA: TGTGCCAGTAGTATGGGTCAGGACCTCTACAATGAGCAGTTCTTC; clone size: .; J gene: TRBJ2-1; V gene: TRBV19; D gene: .
CDR3 protein: CASSQGSRASGTDTQYF; CDR3 DNA: TGTGCCAGCAGCCAAGGAAGTAGGGCTAGCGGCACAGATACGCAGTATTTT; clone size: once; J gene: TRBJ2-3; V gene: TRBV4-2; D gene: .
CDR3 protein: CASSKTLSRSGANVLTF; CDR3 DNA: TGTGCCAGCAGTAAGACCCTATCCCGCTCTGGGGCCAACGTCCTGACTTTC; clone size: .; J gene: TRBJ2-6; V gene: TRBV28; D gene: .
CDR3 protein: CASSSQGEEQYF; CDR3 DNA: TGTGCCAGTAGTTCCCAGGGTGAAGAGCAGTACTTC; clone size: .; J gene: TRBJ2-7; V gene: TRBV19; D gene: .
CDR3 protein: CASSLGGDRVSPLHF; CDR3 DNA: TGCGCCAGCAGCTTGGGCGGGGACAGGGTCTCACCCCTCCACTTT; clone size: .; J gene: TRBJ1-6; V gene: TRBV5-1; D gene: TRBD1
CDR3 protein: CASSFGPTGELFF; CDR3 DNA: TGTGCCAGCAGTTTCGGGCCCACCGGGGAGCTGTTTTTT; clone size: .; J gene: TRBJ2-2; V gene: TRBV28; D gene: .
CDR3 protein: CASSPLPQETQYF; CDR3 DNA: TGTGCCAGCTCACCACTTCCACAAGAGACCCAGTACTTC; clone size: .; J gene: TRBJ2-5; V gene: TRBV18; D gene: .
CDR3 protein: CASSQRGANVLTF; CDR3 DNA: TGTGCCAGCAGCCAACGTGGGGCCAACGTCCTGACTTTC; clone size: .; J gene: TRBJ2-6; V gene: TRBV16; D gene: .
CDR3 protein: CASSPRSNTEAFF; CDR3 DNA: TGTGCCAGCAGCCCACGGTCGAACACTGAAGCTTTCTTT; clone size: .; J gene: TRBJ1-1; V gene: TRBV5-4; D gene: .
CDR3 protein: CASSLESPDRSSGNTIYF; CDR3 DNA: TGCGCCAGCAGCTTAGAGTCCCCTGACAGGAGCTCTGGAAACACCATATATTTT; clone size: .; J gene: TRBJ1-3; V gene: TRBV5-1; D gene: .